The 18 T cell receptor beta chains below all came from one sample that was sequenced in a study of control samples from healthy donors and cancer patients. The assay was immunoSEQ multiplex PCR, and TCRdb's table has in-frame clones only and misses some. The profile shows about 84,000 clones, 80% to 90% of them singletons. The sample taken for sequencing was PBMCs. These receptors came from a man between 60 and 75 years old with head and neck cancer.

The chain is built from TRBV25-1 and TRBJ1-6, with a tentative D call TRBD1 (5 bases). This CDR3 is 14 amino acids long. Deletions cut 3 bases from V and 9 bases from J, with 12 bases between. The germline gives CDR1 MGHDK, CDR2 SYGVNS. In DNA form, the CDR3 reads TGTGCCAGCAGTGAGATCAGACAGACTTCACCCCTCCACTTT. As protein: CASSEIRQTSPLHF. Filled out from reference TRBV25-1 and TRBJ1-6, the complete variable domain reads EADIYQTPRYLVIGTGKKITLECSQTMGHDKMYWYQQDPGMELHLIHYSYGVNSTEKGDLSSESTVSRIRTEHFPLTLESARPSHTSQYLCASSEIRQTSPLHFGNGTRLTVT.

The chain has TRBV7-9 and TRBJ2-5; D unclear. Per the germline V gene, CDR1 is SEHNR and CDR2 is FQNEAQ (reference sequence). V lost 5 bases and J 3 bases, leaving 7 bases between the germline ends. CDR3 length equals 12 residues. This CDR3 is CASSLREETQYF. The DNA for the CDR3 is TGTGCCAGCAGCCTCCGGGAAGAGACCCAGTACTTC.

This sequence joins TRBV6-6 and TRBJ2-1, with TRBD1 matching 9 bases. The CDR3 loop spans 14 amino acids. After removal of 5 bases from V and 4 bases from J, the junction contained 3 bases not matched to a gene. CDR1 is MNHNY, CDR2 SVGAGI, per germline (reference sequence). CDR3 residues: CASSPGTGYNEQFF. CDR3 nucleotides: TGTGCCAGCAGTCCCGGGACAGGGTACAATGAGCAGTTCTTC.

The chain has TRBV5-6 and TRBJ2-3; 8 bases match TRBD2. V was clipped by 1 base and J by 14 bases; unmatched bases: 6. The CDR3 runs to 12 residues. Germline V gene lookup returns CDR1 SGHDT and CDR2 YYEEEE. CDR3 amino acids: CASSLNGGRTYF. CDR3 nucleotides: TGTGCCAGCAGCTTGAACGGCGGGAGGACGTATTTT.

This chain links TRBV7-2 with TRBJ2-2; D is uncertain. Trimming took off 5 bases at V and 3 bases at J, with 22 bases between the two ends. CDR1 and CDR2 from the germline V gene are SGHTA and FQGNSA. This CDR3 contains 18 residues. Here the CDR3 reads CASSPKPDVLRDTGELFF. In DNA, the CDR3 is TGTGCCAGCAGCCCCAAACCCGACGTTCTTAGAGACACCGGGGAGCTGTTTTTT.

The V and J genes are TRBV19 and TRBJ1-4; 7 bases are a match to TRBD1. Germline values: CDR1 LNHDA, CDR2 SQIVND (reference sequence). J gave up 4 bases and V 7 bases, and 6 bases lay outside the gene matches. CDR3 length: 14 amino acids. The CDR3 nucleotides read TGTGCCAGTACCTCCGGGACAGTTAATGAAAAACTGTTTTTT. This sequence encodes CASTSGTVNEKLFF.

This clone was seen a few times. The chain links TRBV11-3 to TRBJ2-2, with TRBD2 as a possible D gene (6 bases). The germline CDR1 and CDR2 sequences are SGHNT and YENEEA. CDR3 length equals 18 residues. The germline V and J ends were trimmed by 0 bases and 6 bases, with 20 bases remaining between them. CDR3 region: CASSLDQGGSRRAGELFF. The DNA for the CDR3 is TGTGCCAGCAGCTTAGATCAAGGCGGGTCGCGGAGGGCCGGGGAGCTGTTTTTT.

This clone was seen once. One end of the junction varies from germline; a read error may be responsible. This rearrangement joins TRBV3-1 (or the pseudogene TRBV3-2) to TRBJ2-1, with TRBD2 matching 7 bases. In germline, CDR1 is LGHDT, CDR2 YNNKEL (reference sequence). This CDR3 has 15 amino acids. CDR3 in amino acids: CASGQGQAGYNEQFF. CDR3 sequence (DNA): TGTGCCAGCGGCCAAGGGCAAGCGGGATACAATGAGCAGTTCTTC.

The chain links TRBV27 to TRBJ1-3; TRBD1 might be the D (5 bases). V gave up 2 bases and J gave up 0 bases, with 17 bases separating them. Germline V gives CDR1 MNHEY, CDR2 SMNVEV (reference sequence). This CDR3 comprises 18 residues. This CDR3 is CASSLTFLGHTSGNTIYF. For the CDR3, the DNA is TGTGCCAGCAGTTTAACTTTTTTGGGGCACACCTCTGGAAACACCATATATTTT.

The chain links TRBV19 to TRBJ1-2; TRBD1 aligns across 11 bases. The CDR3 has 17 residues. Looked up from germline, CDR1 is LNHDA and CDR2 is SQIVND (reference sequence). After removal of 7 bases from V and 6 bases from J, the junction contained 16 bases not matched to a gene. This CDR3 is CASTTGQGAPLLNGYTF. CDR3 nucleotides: TGTGCCAGTACCACCGGACAGGGGGCGCCTTTGTTAAATGGCTACACCTTC.

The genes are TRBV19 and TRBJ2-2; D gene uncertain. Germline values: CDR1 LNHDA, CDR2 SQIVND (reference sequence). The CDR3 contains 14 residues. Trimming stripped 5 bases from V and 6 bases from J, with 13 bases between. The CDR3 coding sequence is TGTGCCAGTAGTTACGGGTCCACCGCCGGGGAGCTGTTTTTT. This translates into CASSYGSTAGELFF. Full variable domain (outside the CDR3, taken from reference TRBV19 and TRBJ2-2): DGGITQSPKYLFRKEGQNVTLSCEQNLNHDAMYWYRQDPGQGLRLIYYSQIVNDFQKGDIAEGYSVSREKKESFPLTVTSAQKNPTAFYLCASSYGSTAGELFFGEGSRLTVL.

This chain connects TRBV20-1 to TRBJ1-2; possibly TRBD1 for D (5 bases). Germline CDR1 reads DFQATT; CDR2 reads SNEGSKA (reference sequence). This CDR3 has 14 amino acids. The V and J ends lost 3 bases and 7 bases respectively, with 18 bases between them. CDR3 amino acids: CSASTASQGFGYTF. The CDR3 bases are TGCAGTGCTAGTACCGCGTCGCAGGGATTTGGCTACACCTTC.

CDR3 in DNA: TGTGCCAGCAGCTTAGTGGTTACTGAAGCTTTCTTT. The encoded protein is CASSLVVTEAFF. This sequence joins TRBV7-9 and TRBJ1-1; D not certain. With 1 base removed from V and 5 bases from J, the gap between germline ends came to 5 bases. The CDR3 length is 12 residues. Germline V gene data show CDR1 as SEHNR and CDR2 as FQNEAQ (reference sequence).

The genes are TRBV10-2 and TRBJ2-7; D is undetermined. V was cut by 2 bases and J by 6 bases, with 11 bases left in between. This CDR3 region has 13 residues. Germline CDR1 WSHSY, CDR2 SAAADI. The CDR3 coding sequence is TGCGCCAGCAGTGAGCGCCTCGGGTCCGAGCAGTACTTC. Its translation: CASSERLGSEQYF.

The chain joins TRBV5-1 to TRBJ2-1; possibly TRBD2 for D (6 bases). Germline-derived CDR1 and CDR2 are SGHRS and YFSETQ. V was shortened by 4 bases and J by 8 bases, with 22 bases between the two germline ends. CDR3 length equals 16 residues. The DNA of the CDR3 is TGCGCCAGCAGCACCGGGTCACTAGCCCACTTGGATGAGCAGTTCTTC. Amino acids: CASSTGSLAHLDEQFF.

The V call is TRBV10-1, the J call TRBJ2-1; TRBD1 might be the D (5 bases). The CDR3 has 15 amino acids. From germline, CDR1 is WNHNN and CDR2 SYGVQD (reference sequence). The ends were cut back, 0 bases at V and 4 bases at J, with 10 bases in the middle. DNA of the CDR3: TGCGCCAGCAGTGAGTCGATTCAGGGATACAATGAGCAGTTCTTC. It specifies CASSESIQGYNEQFF.

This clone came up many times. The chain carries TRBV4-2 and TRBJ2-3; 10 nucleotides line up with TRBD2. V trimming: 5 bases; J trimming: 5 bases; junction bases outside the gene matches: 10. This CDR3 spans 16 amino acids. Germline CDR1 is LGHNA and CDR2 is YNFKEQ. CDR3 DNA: TGTGCCAGCAGCTCCCTTAGCGGGAGGTTTGGAGATACGCAGTATTTT. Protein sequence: CASSSLSGRFGDTQYF.

The CDR3 DNA sequence: TGCGCCAGCAGCCAGGATCCAGGACGGACTGAAGCTTTCTTT. This codes for CASSQDPGRTEAFF. The gene calls are TRBV4-1 and TRBJ1-1, with D hard to call. In germline, CDR1 is MGHRA, CDR2 YSYEKL. This CDR3 comprises 14 residues. Trimming shortened V by 3 bases and J by 5 bases, and 13 bases separated the two germline ends.